This T cell receptor (beta chain) appears in the sequencing data of a study of cytomegalovirus exposure and HLA in healthy donors. General observations from the study: Another analysis was done later, and it associated roughly 15,000 TCR beta sequences with HLA alleles at 0.05 false discovery rate.

The PCR used 60 Vbeta and 13 Jbeta primers. TCRdb's copy holds only in-frame clones and misses some; the assay was immunoSEQ multiplex PCR. The sample holds fewer than 150,000 clones, 75% to 90% seen once. The CDR3 has 14 residues. Germline lookup yields CDR1 SGHRS and CDR2 YFSETQ. The junction had 4 bases not matched to a gene; V was cut back by 4 bases and J by 3 bases. As regards this clone: What it binds is not known.

The rearrangement links TRBV5-1 to TRBJ2-3; 8 bases are a match to TRBD2. Sequenced input: PBMCs. This TCR was recovered from a man aged 40-55 years in good health and CMV-seronegative. The CDR3: CASSPSGYTDTQYF. DNA for the CDR3: TGCGCCAGCAGCCCTAGCGGGTATACAGATACGCAGTATTTT.